The 16 T cell receptor beta chains below were found in one sample sequenced in a study of post-analysis software for immune sequencing data. Study-level results: TRBV5-6, TRBV5-1 and TRBV20-1 belonged to a set of roughly five TRBV segments that were more frequent in patients than controls.

These receptors are not linked to any known antigen. Unique molecular identifiers had been added to the TCR beta cDNA libraries. TCRdb re-derived calls from the PCR reads in MiXCR, one entry per CDR3 protein. The sample carries some 450,000 distinct CDR3 sequences, around 40% recorded once. Sequencing was performed on blood. The receptors derive from a girl under 18 with multiple sclerosis.

The chain employs TRBV27 and TRBJ1-1, with D perhaps TRBD1 (5 bases). The germline gives CDR1 MNHEY, CDR2 SMNVEV (reference sequence). This CDR3 has 12 amino acids. V lost 7 bases to trimming and J lost 7 bases, with 13 bases between them. CDR3 DNA: TGTGCCAGCACAAACGGGGGTAATGAAGCTTTCTTT. Protein product: CASTNGGNEAFF.

This clonotype was counted a few times. J is TRBJ2-7 and V is TRBV29-1; 9 bases fit TRBD2. The CDR3 is 11 amino acids. Per germline, CDR1 SQVTM and CDR2 ANQGSEA. V shed 8 bases and J 3 bases; nucleotides not matched to a gene: 2. This CDR3 reads CSLSGSYEQYF. CDR3 DNA: TGCAGCCTTAGCGGGAGCTACGAGCAGTACTTC.

This clonotype came up a few times. The chain uses TRBV29-1 and TRBJ2-7, with D maybe TRBD2 (5 bases). The CDR3 covers 13 residues. From germline, CDR1 is SQVTM and CDR2 ANQGSEA. V was shortened by 3 bases and J by 5 bases, with 14 bases between the two germline ends. The CDR3 nucleotides read TGCAGCGTTGAGGTGGGAGTCCCCGACGAGCAGTACTTC. Protein product: CSVEVGVPDEQYF.

The chain combines TRBV4-3 with TRBJ2-7, with TRBD2 matching over 8 bases. The CDR3 is 16 amino acids. Trimming removed 0 bases from V and 2 bases from J; junction bases left unmatched: 6. Germline assignment: CDR1 LGHNA and CDR2 YSLEER. The CDR3 loop is CASSQDLAGRTYEQYF. CDR3 nucleotides: TGCGCCAGCAGCCAAGATTTAGCGGGGCGAACCTACGAGCAGTACTTC.

V is TRBV7-2 and J is TRBJ2-7; TRBD2 aligns across 8 bases. The germline gives CDR1 SGHTA, CDR2 FQGNSA. J gave up 4 bases and V 5 bases, and 13 bases lay outside the gene matches. This CDR3 is 16 amino acids long. CDR3 sequence (DNA): TGTGCCAGCAGCCTAGAAAGGACTAGCTTACGGTACGAGCAGTACTTC. Its translation: CASSLERTSLRYEQYF.

V is TRBV28 and J is TRBJ2-7, with TRBD1 matching 7 bases. The CDR3 runs to 11 residues. CDR1 MDHEN and CDR2 SYDVKM come from the germline V gene. V was clipped by 5 bases and J by 5 bases; unmatched bases: 0. CDR3 nucleotides: TGTGCCAGCAGTGACAGGGACGAGCAGTACTTC. Its translation is CASSDRDEQYF.

A few counts support this clonotype. The chain is built from TRBV10-3 and TRBJ2-5; 10 nucleotides line up with TRBD1. V was clipped by 6 bases and J by 5 bases; unmatched bases: 3. Germline V gene data show CDR1 as ENHRY and CDR2 as SYGVKD. The CDR3 totals 13 residues. The CDR3 region is CAIRDRGLETQYF. CDR3 bases: TGTGCCATCAGGGACAGGGGGTTGGAGACCCAGTACTTC.

V gene TRBV7-3 combines with J gene TRBJ2-1; 10 bases map to TRBD2. After removal of 1 base from V and 9 bases from J, the junction contained 6 bases not matched to a gene. The length of the CDR3 is 15 residues. The germline V gene has CDR1 SGHTA and CDR2 FQGTGA. The CDR3, as DNA: TGTGCCAGCAGCTTAAGGCTAGCGGGAGTATCTGAGCAGTTCTTC. This gives the protein CASSLRLAGVSEQFF.

The chain links TRBV3-1 to TRBJ2-7; no definite D call. The V end was cut by 1 base, the J end by 5 bases, with 6 bases between. The CDR3 has 12 residues. Per germline, CDR1 LGHDT and CDR2 YNNKEL (reference sequence). CDR3 nucleotides: TGTGCCAGCAGCCAAGGCCCCCACGAGCAGTACTTC. Translated, it gives CASSQGPHEQYF.

This clonotype was seen only a few times. The chain links TRBV10-3 to TRBJ2-7, with D perhaps matching TRBD2 (6 bases). Germline V gives CDR1 ENHRY, CDR2 SYGVKD. Trimming left V 8 bases short and J 0 bases short, with 17 bases between. The CDR3 consists of 15 residues. CDR3 region: CAISPGVGNSYEQYF. The CDR3 region has the DNA TGTGCCATCTCCCCGGGGGTGGGGAACTCCTACGAGCAGTACTTC.

The J gene is TRBJ1-2, the V gene TRBV4-2; D is uncertain. V was pared by 2 bases and J by 0 bases, with 7 bases between. The CDR3 spans 14 residues. Per the germline V gene, CDR1 is LGHNA and CDR2 is YNFKEQ. CDR3 sequence (DNA): TGTGCCAGCAGCCAATCTCCGGCTAACTATGGCTACACCTTC. Encoded protein: CASSQSPANYGYTF.

This clonotype appeared a few times. V is TRBV27 and J is TRBJ1-2; maybe TRBD1 (6 bases). The CDR3 is 17 residues long. V dropped 5 bases and J dropped 0 bases, with 19 bases sitting between them. Germline V gene sequence: CDR1 MNHEY, CDR2 SMNVEV (reference sequence). This CDR3 is CASSDYSGTWANYGYTF. DNA of the CDR3: TGTGCCAGCAGTGACTACTCCGGGACATGGGCTAACTATGGCTACACCTTC.

The table lists this clonotype with a few counts. The chain has TRBV24-1 and TRBJ2-5; D unresolved. There are 14 residues in the CDR3. V was cut by 5 bases and J by 1 base, with 10 bases left in between. Per germline, CDR1 KGHDR and CDR2 SFDVKD. As DNA, the CDR3 is TGTGCCACCAGTGGTGGGTTAGGCCAAGAGACCCAGTACTTC. Translating it yields CATSGGLGQETQYF.

This chain connects TRBV12-3 or TRBV12-4 to TRBJ2-1, with D uncertain. The CDR3 spans 12 residues. The chain's CDR3 is CATKGYYNEQFF. In nucleotides, the CDR3 is TGTGCTACGAAGGGTTACTACAATGAGCAGTTCTTC.

The rearrangement uses TRBV27 and TRBJ1-2; maybe TRBD1 (5 bases). V was trimmed by 5 bases and J by 6 bases, leaving 22 bases between them. There are 16 residues in the CDR3. CDR1 MNHEY and CDR2 SMNVEV come from the germline V gene (reference sequence). The CDR3 is CASSRNARGSYNGYTF. In nucleotides, the CDR3 is TGTGCCAGCAGTCGAAACGCCCGGGGGAGTTATAATGGCTACACCTTC.

This sequence joins TRBV27 and TRBJ2-7; possibly TRBD2 for D (6 bases). Germline V lookup: CDR1 MNHEY, CDR2 SMNVEV (reference sequence). This CDR3 has 13 amino acids. V was clipped by 3 bases and J by 6 bases, with 12 bases between them. The CDR3 region is CASSFSGTREQYF. The CDR3 DNA reads TGTGCCAGCAGTTTTAGCGGAACCCGCGAGCAGTACTTC.